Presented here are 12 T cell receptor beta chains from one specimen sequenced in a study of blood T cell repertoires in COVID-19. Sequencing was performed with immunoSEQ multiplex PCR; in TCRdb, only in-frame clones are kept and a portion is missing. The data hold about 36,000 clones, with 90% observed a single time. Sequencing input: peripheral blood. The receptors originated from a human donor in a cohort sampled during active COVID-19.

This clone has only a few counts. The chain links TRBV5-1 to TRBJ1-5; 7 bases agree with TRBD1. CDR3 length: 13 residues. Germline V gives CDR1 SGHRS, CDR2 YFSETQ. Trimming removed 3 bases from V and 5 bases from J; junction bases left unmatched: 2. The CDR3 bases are TGCGCCAGCAGCTCCCAGGGGGATCAGCCCCAGCATTTT. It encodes CASSSQGDQPQHF. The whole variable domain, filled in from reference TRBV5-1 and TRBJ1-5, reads KAGVTQTPRYLIKTRGQQVTLSCSPISGHRSVSWYQQTPGQGLQFLFEYFSETQRNKGNFPGRFSGRQFSNSRSEMNVSTLELGDSALYLCASSSQGDQPQHFGDGTRLSIL.

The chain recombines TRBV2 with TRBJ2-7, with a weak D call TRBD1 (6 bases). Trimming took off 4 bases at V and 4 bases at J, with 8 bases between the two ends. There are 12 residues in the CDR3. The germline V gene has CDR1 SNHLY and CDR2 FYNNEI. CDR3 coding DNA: TGTGCCAGCAGTGCAAGGGGGTACGAGCAGTACTTC. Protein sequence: CASSARGYEQYF.

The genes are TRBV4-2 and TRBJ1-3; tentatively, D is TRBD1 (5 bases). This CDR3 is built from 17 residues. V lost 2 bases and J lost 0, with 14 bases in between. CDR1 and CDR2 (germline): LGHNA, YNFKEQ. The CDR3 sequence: CASSQPYQGSSGNTIYF. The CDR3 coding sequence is TGTGCCAGCAGCCAACCCTATCAGGGATCCTCTGGAAACACCATATATTTT.

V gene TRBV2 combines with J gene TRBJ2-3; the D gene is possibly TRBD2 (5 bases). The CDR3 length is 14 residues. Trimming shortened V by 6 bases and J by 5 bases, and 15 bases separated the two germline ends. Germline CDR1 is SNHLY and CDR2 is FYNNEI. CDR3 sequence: CASSGEGPGDTQYF. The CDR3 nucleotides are TGTGCCAGCAGCGGGGAAGGACCGGGAGATACGCAGTATTTT.

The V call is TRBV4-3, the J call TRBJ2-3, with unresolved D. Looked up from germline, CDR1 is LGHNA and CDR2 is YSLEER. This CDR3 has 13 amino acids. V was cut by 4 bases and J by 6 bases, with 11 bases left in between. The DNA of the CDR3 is TGCGCCAGCAGCCTAGAGCTATTGGATACGCAGTATTTT. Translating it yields CASSLELLDTQYF.

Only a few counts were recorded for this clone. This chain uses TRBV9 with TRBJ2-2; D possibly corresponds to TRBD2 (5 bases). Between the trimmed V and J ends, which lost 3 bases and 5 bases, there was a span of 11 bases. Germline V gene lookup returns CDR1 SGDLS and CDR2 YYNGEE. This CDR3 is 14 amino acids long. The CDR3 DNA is TGTGCCAGCAGCGCCGGACTGTCGACCGGGGAGCTGTTTTTT. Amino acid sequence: CASSAGLSTGELFF. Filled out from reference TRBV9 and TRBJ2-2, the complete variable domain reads DSGVTQTPKHLITATGQRVTLRCSPRSGDLSVYWYQQSLDQGLQFLIQYYNGEERAKGNILERFSAQQFPDLHSELNLSSLELGDSALYFCASSAGLSTGELFFGEGSRLTVL.

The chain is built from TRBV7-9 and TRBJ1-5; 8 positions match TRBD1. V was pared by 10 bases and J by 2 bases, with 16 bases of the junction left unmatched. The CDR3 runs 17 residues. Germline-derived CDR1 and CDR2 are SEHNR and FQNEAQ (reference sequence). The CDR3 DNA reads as TGTGCCATCACGTCCGCAGGGGGCGGATACGGCAATCAGCCCCAGCATTTT. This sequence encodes CAITSAGGGYGNQPQHF. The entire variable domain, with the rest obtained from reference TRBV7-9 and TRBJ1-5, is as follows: DTGVSQNPRHKITKRGQNVTFRCDPISEHNRLYWYRQTLGQGPEFLTYFQNEAQLEKSRLLSDRFSAERPKGSFSTLEIQRTEQGDSAMYLCAITSAGGGYGNQPQHFGDGTRLSIL.

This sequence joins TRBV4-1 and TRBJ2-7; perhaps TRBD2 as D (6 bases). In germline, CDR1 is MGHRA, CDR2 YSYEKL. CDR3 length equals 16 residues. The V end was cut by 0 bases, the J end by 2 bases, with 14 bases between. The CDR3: CASSQEVGIAAYEQYF. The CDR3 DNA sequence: TGCGCCAGCAGCCAAGAGGTCGGAATAGCGGCCTACGAGCAGTACTTC.

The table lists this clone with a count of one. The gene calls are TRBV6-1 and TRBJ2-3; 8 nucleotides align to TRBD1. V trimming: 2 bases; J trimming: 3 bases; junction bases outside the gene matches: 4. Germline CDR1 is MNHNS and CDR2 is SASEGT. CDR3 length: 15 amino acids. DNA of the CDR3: TGTGCCAGCAGTGAAAATGGACAGGGTACAGATACGCAGTATTTT. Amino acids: CASSENGQGTDTQYF.

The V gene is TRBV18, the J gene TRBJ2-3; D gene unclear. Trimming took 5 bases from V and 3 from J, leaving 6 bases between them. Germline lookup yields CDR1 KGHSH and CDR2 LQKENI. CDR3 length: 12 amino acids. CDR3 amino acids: CASSSGTDTQYF. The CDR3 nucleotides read TGTGCCAGCTCATCCGGTACAGATACGCAGTATTTT.

CDR3 sequence (DNA): TGCGCCAGCAGTGAGCCCTCACTAGCGGGAGGATACAATGAGCAGTTCTTC. Residues: CASSEPSLAGGYNEQFF. The chain recombines TRBV10-2 with TRBJ2-1; 12 bases fit TRBD2. The CDR3 is made up of 17 amino acids. The V segment lost 2 bases and the J segment 4 bases; nucleotides outside the gene matches: 6. Germline assignment: CDR1 WSHSY and CDR2 SAAADI.

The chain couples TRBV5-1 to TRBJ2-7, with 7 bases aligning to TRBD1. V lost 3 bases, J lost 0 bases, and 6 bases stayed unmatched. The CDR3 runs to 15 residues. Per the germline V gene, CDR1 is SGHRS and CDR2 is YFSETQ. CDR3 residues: CASSSGGLGSYEQYF. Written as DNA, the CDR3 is TGCGCCAGCAGCTCAGGGGGTTTGGGCTCCTACGAGCAGTACTTC.